The 4 T cell receptor beta chains given below trace back to one sample, sequenced in a study of T-cell reconstitution after alpha-beta-depleted transplantation in children. The TCRbeta library incorporated unique molecular identifiers. TCRdb reprocessed the PCR reads via MiXCR and lists one record per CDR3 protein. This table holds about 420,000 distinct CDR3 sequences, 11% found once. The sample was PBMCs from the stem cell graft donor, taken from the stem cell graft. Receptors originate from a human donor who donated a stem cell graft to a child with acute myeloid leukemia.

The chain's CDR3 is CSVSEGGPYGYTF. The CDR3, as DNA: TGCAGCGTTTCAGAGGGGGGGCCGTATGGCTACACCTTC. The chain recombines TRBV29-1 with TRBJ1-2, with a possible D match to TRBD1 (6 bases). Looked up from germline, CDR1 is SQVTM and CDR2 is ANQGSEA. The CDR3 sequence is 13 residues long. The V end was cut by 5 bases, the J end by 5 bases, with 15 bases between.

This clonotype was seen only a few times. Here the CDR3 DNA reads TGTGCCAGCAGTATCCGACGGTTCTACGAGCAGTACTTC. Residues: CASSIRRFYEQYF. The gene calls are TRBV12-3 or TRBV12-4 and TRBJ2-7; D is unclear. The ends were cut back, 5 bases at V and 3 bases at J, with 11 bases in the middle. CDR3 length equals 13 residues.

As for this clonotype: This may stem from a read error, because a much larger clone lies one nucleotide away. The chain carries TRBV6-4 and TRBJ2-2; D is unclear. Between the trimmed V and J ends, which lost 2 bases and 10 bases, there was a span of 11 bases. The V gene's germline CDR1 is MRHNA and CDR2 SNTAGT. CDR3 length: 13 residues. The CDR3 DNA is TGTGCCAGCAGTGACAGGGTCGCCGAGGAGCTGTTTTTT. It specifies CASSDRVAEELFF.

The V and J genes are TRBV20-1 and TRBJ1-6; TRBD1 might be the D (5 bases). Germline values: CDR1 DFQATT, CDR2 SNEGSKA (reference sequence). V lost 0 bases to trimming and J lost 7 bases, with 13 bases between them. The CDR3 is 15 amino acids. Written as DNA, the CDR3 is TGCAGTGCTAGAGAGACCCATCGGGACAATTCACCCCTCCACTTT. Translated, it gives CSARETHRDNSPLHF.